This T cell receptor (beta chain) was obtained from a study of CD8 T cells in Susac syndrome. RNA totalling about 0.45 to 1 ug underwent reverse transcription with random hexamers. TCRdb re-analysed the immunoSEQ multiplex PCR reads in MiXCR, keeping a single row per CDR3 protein. The table has roughly 200,000 distinct CDR3 sequences, roughly 94% seen once; the top ten hold around 0.082%. In germline, CDR1 is SGHAT, CDR2 FQDESV (reference sequence). The CDR3 length is 20 residues. The V and J ends lost 1 base and 4 bases, in that order; junction bases with no gene match: 20. This receptor was taken from a human donor with multiple sclerosis. Source material: CD4+ T cells from PBMCs. The J gene is TRBJ2-7, the V gene TRBV11-1; TRBD1 aligns across 9 bases. The DNA of the CDR3 is TGTGCCAGCAGCTTAGGAGTGCTCCCGGACAGGGGAAGGGCGCGGTACGAGCAGTACTTC. Protein product: CASSLGVLPDRGRARYEQYF.